This TCR beta chain was observed in a study of blood T cell repertoires in COVID-19. Turning to the study itself: Both acute and convalescent COVID-19 samples were obtained from the United States, Italy and Spain. From T cells, B-cell-depleted T cells, or PBMCs came the material, which was cDNA or gDNA.

Seattle's cohort entered during active infection and was followed longitudinally. Germline V CDR1 and CDR2: LNHDA, SQIVND (reference sequence). The CDR3 is made up of 13 amino acids. V was cut by 7 bases and J by 4 bases, with 10 bases left in between. Per the original data handling: How many nucleated cells were present was estimated from reference gene primer amplification. Using immunoSEQ multiplex PCR, the repertoire was profiled, and TCRdb retains in-frame clones only, with some absent. That table supplies the V and J calls and clone size; D and trimming were determined from the DNA. The sample includes about 180,000 clones, 80% to 90% seen only once; the top ten take around 12%.

Sequences were obtained from peripheral blood. The chain is built from TRBV19 and TRBJ2-2; D is unresolved. The source is a woman aged 70 to 79 with COVID-19, enrolled during active disease. The DNA of the CDR3 is TGTGCCAGTATAATCAGCGCCACCGGGGAGCTGTTTTTT. Residues: CASIISATGELFF.